The present T cell receptor (beta chain) was sequenced within a study of shared clonotypes between healthy human individuals. In this sample, this clone turned up once. Clones were read by immunoSEQ multiplex PCR, and TCRdb kept only the in-frame ones, dropping some. The data contain millions of clones, approximately 95% of them singletons. Naive CD8 isolation took CD45RO-negative cells positively selected for CCR7 and excluded terminally differentiated effector memory CD45RA+ cells. Trimming shortened V by 3 bases and J by 2 bases, and 6 bases separated the two germline ends. The CDR3 loop spans 13 amino acids. Germline CDR1 and CDR2: SNHLY and FYNNEI.

Sequencing was performed on naive CD8+ T cells sorted from blood. V and J are TRBV2 and TRBJ2-3; D gene unclear. The source is a man between 18 and 35 years old in good health. The CDR3 bases are TGTGCCAGCAGTGATCGACACACAGATACGCAGTATTTT. Translation: CASSDRHTDTQYF.